This T cell receptor (beta chain) derives from a study of cytomegalovirus exposure and HLA in healthy donors. As for the study in general: Findings of an earlier analysis included about 100 million unique TCR beta sequences from roughly 200 million T cells.

This clone came up a few times. The PCR was carried out with 60 Vbeta primers and 13 Jbeta primers. Profiling relied on immunoSEQ multiplex PCR, and the TCRdb table lists in-frame clones only, not all of them. Altogether some 120,000 clones are present, approximately 8.8% being singletons, with the ten largest covering 5% to 6%. The clonotype was recovered from a man between 35 and 55 years old in good health and CMV-seronegative. Material: PBMCs.

In nucleotides, the CDR3 is TGTGCCAGCAGAGCAACCTCGGGCACTGAAGCTTTCTTT. As protein: CASRATSGTEAFF. V is TRBV2 and J is TRBJ1-1; D is unresolved. Germline-derived CDR1 and CDR2 are SNHLY and FYNNEI. The CDR3 covers 13 residues. The V end was cut by 6 bases, the J end by 4 bases, with 12 bases between.